This T cell receptor beta chain was captured by sequencing in a study of monozygotic twins with inflammatory bowel disease. Study conclusions and caveats: Neither one strong signal nor one clonotype associated with IBD was supported. IBD patients, compared with healthy twins, shared fewer clonotypes with others (especially with disease activity).

CDR3 length equals 12 residues. From the 5' RACE reads, TCRdb lists one entry per CDR3 protein and no DNA. The specimen's table records just over 300,000 distinct CDR3 sequences. In regard to this clonotype: Its antigen is undetermined.

The J gene is TRBJ1-2, the V gene TRBV12-3 or TRBV12-4. The sequenced sample consisted of blood. The TCR originated in a human donor with ulcerative colitis or Crohn's disease, or a healthy co-twin of an affected twin (not recorded which). CDR3 region: CASSISQPPITF.